This record looks at one T cell receptor beta chain sequence and its context. What it binds is unknown. Sequenced by immunoSEQ multiplex PCR; TCRdb stores in-frame clones only, minus some. Found here are over 100,000 clones, about nine tenths of them singletons; the top ten hold 5.5% to 7%. The CDR3 extends over 17 amino acids. Germline CDR1 SGHDT, CDR2 YYEEEE. Trimming removed 4 bases from V and 4 bases from J, with 21 bases in between. This sample was included in a study of T cell responses to AZD1222 COVID-19 vaccine. Study results and limitations: Increases in Spike-specific TCR breadth and depth were seen after two AZD1222 doses. Donor demographics were predominantly white British with a female majority; clonal diversity may be underestimated.

The TCR was taken from an adult in good health. The material was peripheral blood, obtained on day 0 of AZD1222 vaccination. The chain is built from TRBV5-6 and TRBJ2-1, with D maybe TRBD1 (6 bases). This CDR3 is CASSPRPSRGAYNEQFF. CDR3 bases: TGTGCCAGCAGCCCTAGACCCTCCAGGGGCGCTTACAATGAGCAGTTCTTC. Drawing the rest from reference TRBV5-6 and TRBJ2-1, the complete variable domain is DAGVTQSPTHLIKTRGQQVTLRCSPKSGHDTVSWYQQALGQGPQFIFQYYEEEERQRGNFPDRFSGHQFPNYSSELNVNALLLGDSALYLCASSPRPSRGAYNEQFFGPGTRLTVL.